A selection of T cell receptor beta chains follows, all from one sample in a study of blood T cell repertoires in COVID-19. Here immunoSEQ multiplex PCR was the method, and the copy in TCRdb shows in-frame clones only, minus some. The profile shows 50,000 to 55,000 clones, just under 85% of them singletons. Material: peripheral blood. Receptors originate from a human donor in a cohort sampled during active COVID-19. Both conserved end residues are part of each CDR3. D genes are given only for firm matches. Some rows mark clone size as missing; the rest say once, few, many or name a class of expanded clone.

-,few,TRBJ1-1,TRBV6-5,CATIGIRRTEAFF,TGTGCCACCATCGGGATAAGGCGCACTGAAGCTTTCTTT
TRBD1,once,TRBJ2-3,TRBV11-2,CASSLKTGQSDTQYF,TGTGCCAGCAGCTTGAAAACGGGACAGTCAGATACGCAGTATTTT
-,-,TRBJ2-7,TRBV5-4,CASSSARGPYEQYF,TGTGCCAGCAGCTCGGCACGCGGCCCCTACGAGCAGTACTTC
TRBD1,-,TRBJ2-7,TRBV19,CASSTRQGGSYEQYF,TGTGCCAGTAGTACCCGACAGGGTGGATCCTACGAGCAGTACTTC
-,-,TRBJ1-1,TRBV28,CASIPGLRNTEAFF,TGTGCCAGCATCCCGGGACTGAGGAACACTGAAGCTTTCTTT
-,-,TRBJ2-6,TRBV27,CASSLTHRTVNHVLTF,TGTGCCAGCAGTTTAACACACCGGACTGTCAATCACGTCCTGACTTTC
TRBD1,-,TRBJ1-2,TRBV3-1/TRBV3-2,CASSPDRGTVYGYTF,TGTGCCAGCAGTCCCGACAGGGGGACCGTCTATGGCTACACCTTC
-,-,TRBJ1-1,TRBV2,CASRTGMVTEAFF,TGTGCCAGCAGGACAGGAATGGTCACTGAAGCTTTCTTT
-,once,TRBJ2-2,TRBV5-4,CASSFRGAFAGELFF,TGTGCCAGCAGCTTCCGGGGGGCTTTTGCCGGGGAGCTGTTTTTT
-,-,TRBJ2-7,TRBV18,CASSLYGLTPEQYF,TGTGCCAGCTCACTCTACGGACTTACCCCTGAGCAGTACTTC
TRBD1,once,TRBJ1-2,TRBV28,CASSTSGTVNYGYTF,TGTGCCAGCAGCACTTCGGGGACAGTTAACTATGGCTACACCTTC
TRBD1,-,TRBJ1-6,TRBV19,CASRGQGNNSPLHF,TGTGCCAGTAGGGGACAGGGGAATAATTCACCCCTCCACTTT
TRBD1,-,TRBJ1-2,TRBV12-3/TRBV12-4,CASSPPGTGRFFF,TGTGCCAGCAGTCCTCCAGGGACAGGGCGTTTCTTTTTC
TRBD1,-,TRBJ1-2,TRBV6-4,CASSRDSAGYGYTF,TGTGCCAGCAGTCGGGACAGTGCGGGGTATGGCTACACCTTC
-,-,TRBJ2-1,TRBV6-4,CASNWTVSSNEQFF,TGTGCCAGCAATTGGACAGTCTCAAGCAATGAGCAGTTCTTC
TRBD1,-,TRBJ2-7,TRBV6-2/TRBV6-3,CASSRDSYHEQYF,TGTGCCAGCAGTCGGGACAGCTATCACGAGCAGTACTTC
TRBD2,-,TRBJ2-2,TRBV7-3,CASSFSGSTGELFF,TGTGCCAGCAGCTTTAGCGGGAGCACCGGGGAGCTGTTTTTT
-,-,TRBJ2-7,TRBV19,CASSLTSGDEQYF,TGTGCCAGCAGCCTGACTAGTGGGGACGAGCAGTACTTC
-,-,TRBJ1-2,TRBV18,CASSPQSGGPENYGYTF,TGTGCCAGCTCACCTCAAAGTGGAGGGCCGGAGAACTATGGCTACACCTTC
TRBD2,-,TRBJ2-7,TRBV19,CASSLLAGGAYEQYF,TGTGCCAGTAGTCTACTAGCGGGAGGCGCCTACGAGCAGTACTTC
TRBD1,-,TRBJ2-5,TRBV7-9,CASSSRDRFVETQYF,TGTGCCAGCAGCTCCCGGGACAGATTCGTCGAGACCCAGTACTTC
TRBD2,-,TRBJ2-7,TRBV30,CAWATSLAGGPIPQYF,TGTGCCTGGGCTACCTCTTTAGCGGGAGGGCCGATCCCGCAGTACTTC
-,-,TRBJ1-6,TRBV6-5,CASSYGGNNSPLHF,TGTGCCAGCAGTTATGGCGGAAATAATTCACCCCTCCACTTT
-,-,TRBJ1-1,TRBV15,CATSSDNEVEAFF,TGTGCCACCAGCAGTGACAATGAAGTTGAAGCTTTCTTT
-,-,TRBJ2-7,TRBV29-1,CSVGQWGEQYF,TGCAGCGTAGGACAGTGGGGGGAGCAGTACTTC
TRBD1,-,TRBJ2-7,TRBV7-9,CASSRDRAGGYDEQYF,TGTGCCAGCAGCCGCGACAGGGCAGGGGGCTACGACGAGCAGTACTTC
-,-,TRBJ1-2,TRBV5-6,CASSVDRTEGYTF,TGTGCCAGCAGCGTTGACAGGACGGAAGGCTACACCTTC
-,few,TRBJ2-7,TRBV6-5,CASNKDTMSYEQYF,TGTGCCAGCAACAAGGACACTATGTCCTACGAGCAGTACTTC
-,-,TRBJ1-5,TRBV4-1,CASSQGLGDQPQHF,TGCGCCAGCAGCCAAGGACTAGGGGATCAGCCCCAGCATTTT
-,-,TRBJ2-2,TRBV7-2,CASSLEPGGNTGELFF,TGTGCCAGCAGCTTAGAACCAGGTGGAAACACCGGGGAGCTGTTTTTT
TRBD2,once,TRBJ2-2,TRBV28,CASSSPGLAEELFF,TGTGCCAGCAGTTCACCGGGACTAGCGGAGGAGCTGTTTTTT
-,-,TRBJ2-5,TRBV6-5,CASRGSAGQRGTQYF,TGTGCCAGCAGGGGGTCCGCGGGACAGAGGGGGACCCAGTACTTC
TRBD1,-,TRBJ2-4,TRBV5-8,CASSEGTGPFLAKNIQYF,TGTGCCAGCAGCGAGGGGACAGGGCCCTTCTTAGCCAAAAACATTCAGTACTTC
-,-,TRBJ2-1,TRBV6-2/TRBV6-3,CASSYSGVSSYNEQFF,TGTGCCAGCAGTTACTCCGGGGTCAGCTCCTACAATGAGCAGTTCTTC
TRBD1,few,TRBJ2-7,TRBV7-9,CASRAGTGDLGEQYF,TGTGCCAGCAGGGCCGGGACAGGGGACCTTGGCGAGCAGTACTTC
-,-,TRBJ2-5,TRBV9,CASSVGGGQETQYF,TGTGCCAGCAGCGTCGGGGGAGGCCAAGAGACCCAGTACTTC
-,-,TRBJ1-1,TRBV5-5,CASSLTPQPNTEAFF,TGTGCCAGCAGCTTAACTCCACAGCCGAACACTGAAGCTTTCTTT
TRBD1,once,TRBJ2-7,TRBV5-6,CASSGWGTGLYEQYF,TGTGCCAGCAGCGGGTGGGGGACAGGGCTCTACGAGCAGTACTTC
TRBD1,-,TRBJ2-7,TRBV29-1,CSAREGTGVSYEQYF,TGCAGCGCCAGAGAGGGGACAGGGGTTTCCTACGAGCAGTACTTC
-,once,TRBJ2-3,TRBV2,CASSALGGQRTDTQYF,TGTGCCAGCAGCGCCTTGGGGGGACAGCGCACAGATACGCAGTATTTT
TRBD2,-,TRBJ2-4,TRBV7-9,CASSIVGTSGSRKNIQYF,TGTGCCAGCAGCATTGTTGGGACTAGCGGGAGTAGGAAAAACATTCAGTACTTC
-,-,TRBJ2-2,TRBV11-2,CASSPGISSYTGELFF,TGTGCCAGCAGCCCCGGGATCTCATCTTACACCGGGGAGCTGTTTTTT
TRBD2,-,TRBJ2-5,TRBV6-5,CASSYSKRGETQYF,TGTGCCAGCAGTTACTCGAAGCGGGGTGAGACCCAGTACTTC
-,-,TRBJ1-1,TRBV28,CASSLPIPTVLTEAFF,TGTGCCAGCAGTTTACCCATCCCGACAGTGCTCACTGAAGCTTTCTTT
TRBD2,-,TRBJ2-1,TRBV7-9,CASSPKGLAGGGEQFF,TGTGCCAGCAGCCCAAAGGGACTAGCGGGAGGAGGTGAGCAGTTCTTC
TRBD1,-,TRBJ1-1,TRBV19,CASSIVRQGVVNTEAFF,TGTGCCAGTAGTATAGTCCGACAGGGGGTGGTCAACACTGAAGCTTTCTTT
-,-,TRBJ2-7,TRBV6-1,CASSESWERYEQYF,TGTGCCAGCAGTGAATCTTGGGAGCGATACGAGCAGTACTTC
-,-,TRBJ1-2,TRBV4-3,CASSQATGSYGYTF,TGCGCCAGCAGCCAAGCAACAGGGTCCTATGGCTACACCTTC
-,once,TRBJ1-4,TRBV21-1,CASNRDSEKLFF,TGTGCCAGCAACCGGGACTCTGAAAAACTGTTTTTT
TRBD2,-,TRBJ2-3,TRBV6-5,CASSYFRTRVDTQYF,TGTGCCAGCAGTTACTTTCGGACTAGAGTTGATACGCAGTATTTT
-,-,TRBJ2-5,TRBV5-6,CASSSWGVTGEETQYF,TGTGCCAGCAGCTCCTGGGGGGTTACAGGGGAGGAGACCCAGTACTTC
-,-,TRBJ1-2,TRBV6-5,CASSRGGYLNYGYTF,TGTGCCAGCAGTCGTGGAGGTTACCTAAACTATGGCTACACCTTC
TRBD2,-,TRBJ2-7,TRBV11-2,CASSSNNAGGPREQYF,TGTGCCAGCAGCTCGAATAACGCGGGGGGGCCGCGCGAGCAGTACTTC
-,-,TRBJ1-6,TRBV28,CASSFYIQGPNSPLHF,TGTGCCAGCAGTTTTTACATTCAGGGGCCTAATTCACCCCTCCACTTT
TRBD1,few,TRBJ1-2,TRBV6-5,CASSYQGDYGYTF,TGTGCCAGCAGTTACCAGGGGGACTATGGCTACACCTTC
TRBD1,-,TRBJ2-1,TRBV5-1,CASRGTVASWEEQFF,TGCGCCAGCAGGGGGACAGTTGCTTCCTGGGAAGAGCAGTTCTTC